This T cell receptor beta chain was sequenced during a study of T cells in Graves' hyperthyroidism and ophthalmopathy. In the study overall: Peripheral blood samples were taken at initial diagnosis, prior to any treatment.

Using RNA transcripts as the source, TCR beta CDR3 regions were amplified. The HTBI primer set was used in a first-round RT-PCR of the TCR CDR3. TCRdb ran MiXCR on the multiplex PCR reads and lists one entry per CDR3 protein. The repertoire holds 450,000 to 650,000 distinct CDR3 sequences, 14% seen once, with less than 9% in the top ten. In the ophthalmopathy cohort, Clinical Activity Score was at least 3, NOSPECS grade at least 4, and duration under 3 months. Patients were excluded for uncontrolled infection, other autoimmune disease, pregnancy or lactation. The PBMCs studied were ones that came from roughly 11 ml fresh peripheral blood. This clonotype was detected ten times or more. Germline V gives CDR1 LNHNV, CDR2 YYDKDF (reference sequence). This CDR3 has 14 residues. The V gene lost 5 bases and the J gene lost 3 bases, with 12 bases spanning the gap.

The chain links TRBV15 to TRBJ2-3, with a possible D match to TRBD1 (5 bases). Sequenced sample: blood. The receptor was isolated from a woman younger than 30 with Graves' ophthalmopathy. CDR3 coding DNA: TGTGCCACCAGCCCTAGACAGAATACAGATACGCAGTATTTT. Protein: CATSPRQNTDTQYF.